This T cell receptor (beta chain) was recovered during a study of blood T cell repertoires in COVID-19. The participants were between about 18 and 90 years old and came from roughly 25 US areas. The CDR3 totals 18 residues. The V segment lost 4 bases and the J segment 7 bases; nucleotides outside the gene matches: 15. Germline lookup yields CDR1 MDHEN and CDR2 SYDVKM. TCRdb's copy holds only in-frame clones and misses some; the assay was immunoSEQ multiplex PCR. Of about 190,000 clones listed, 70% to 80% were seen once; the top ten hold 17%. The chain couples TRBV28 to TRBJ2-1, with TRBD2 matching over 11 bases. This TCR was recovered from a woman aged 45-60 years who had recovered from COVID-19. The source material was PBMCs or T cells enriched from blood (not recorded which). The CDR3 loop reads CASSSVGTSGFGGNEQFF. The CDR3, as DNA: TGTGCCAGCAGTTCTGTCGGGACTAGCGGATTTGGGGGGAATGAGCAGTTCTTC.